The clone carrying this TCR beta chain was picked up one time. Its antigen is as yet unknown. The sample belongs to a study of metastatic and nonmetastatic thyroid tumors. Overall study context: Samples came from malignant and benign thyroid patients, and repertoires were compared across blood and tumor or nodule tissue.

Thyroid surgery took place with no prior treatment in any patient. This CDR3 is built from 16 residues. Germline V lookup: CDR1 LNHDA, CDR2 SQIVND (reference sequence). With V trimmed by 1 base and J by 2 bases, 3 bases remained unmatched. Study-level points and caveats: Benign nodules were reported to have significantly lower TCR beta diversity than malignant thyroid tumors, in blood and tumor.

As handled by the study authors: Differences in CDR3 between clinicopathological groups were drawn on to build a classifier intended to discriminate distant-metastatic papillary thyroid cancer patients. Using MiXCR, TCRdb reanalyzed the PCR reads. TCRdb's processing, not the study's, gives the V and J calls here. Counted here are 25,000 to 30,000 clones, 20% to 25% occurring once; the ten biggest clones make up 13% to 15%. The clonotype originates from a female donor with papillary thyroid cancer or a benign thyroid nodule (not recorded which). Some clones in this sample may be carry-over from other donors' samples. The chain couples TRBV19 to TRBJ2-1, with 9 bases identical to TRBD1. Specimen: blood. The CDR3 is CASSIGRTGAYNEQFF. As DNA, the CDR3 is TGTGCCAGTAGTATAGGACGGACAGGGGCCTACAATGAGCAGTTCTTC.